This T cell receptor beta chain was recovered during a study of STAT3 mutations in large granular lymphocyte leukemia. Notes on the study in general: Every T-LGLL patient had at least one immunodominant TCRbeta clonotype.

CDR3 size: 11 residues. The germline gives CDR1 LNHDA, CDR2 SQIVND (reference sequence). The germline V and J ends were trimmed by 7 bases and 5 bases, with 6 bases remaining between them. This clone was observed a few times. Its antigen is unidentified. Profiled with immunoSEQ multiplex PCR; TCRdb holds only in-frame clones, not every one. This table holds tens of thousands of clones, approximately 84% found once. The sample taken for sequencing was peripheral blood mononuclear cells. The receptor was isolated from a man aged 60 to 75 with T-cell large granular lymphocyte leukemia. Some clones in this sample may be carry-over from other donors' samples. This chain links TRBV19 with TRBJ1-5; D remains unclear. CDR3 amino acids: CASTFYQPQHF. In DNA, the CDR3 is TGTGCCAGTACCTTTTATCAGCCCCAGCATTTT.